This TCR beta chain emerged from a study of post-analysis software for immune sequencing data. Background on the study: Multiple sclerosis in the patients followed relapsing-remitting, secondary progressive and progressive-relapsing courses.

On this clonotype itself: Its matching antigen is unknown.

The authors incorporated unique molecular identifiers into the TCR beta cDNA libraries. Each CDR3 protein is one row after TCRdb ran MiXCR on the PCR reads. The sample consists of some 160,000 distinct CDR3 sequences, 35% to 40% of them appearing once. General observations from the study: Patients had higher frequencies than controls of a few TRBV segments, including TRBV5-6, TRBV5-1 and TRBV20-1. F measure showed strong co-clustering of same-batch samples. There was significantly lower normalized Chao1 diversity in multiple sclerosis patients than in controls.

Germline-derived CDR1 and CDR2 are SGHAT and FQDESV (reference sequence). The V segment lost 3 bases and the J segment 8 bases; nucleotides outside the gene matches: 12. This CDR3 is 16 amino acids long. The sequence came from a girl between 5 and 17 years old with multiple sclerosis. Sequencing was performed on blood, taken after autologous hematopoietic stem cell transplantation. The chain is built from TRBV11-1 and TRBJ2-1; TRBD2 matches at 8 bases. Here the CDR3 reads CASSLQSGRGVDEQFF. CDR3 nucleotide sequence: TGTGCCAGCAGCTTGCAAAGCGGGAGAGGTGTAGATGAGCAGTTCTTC.